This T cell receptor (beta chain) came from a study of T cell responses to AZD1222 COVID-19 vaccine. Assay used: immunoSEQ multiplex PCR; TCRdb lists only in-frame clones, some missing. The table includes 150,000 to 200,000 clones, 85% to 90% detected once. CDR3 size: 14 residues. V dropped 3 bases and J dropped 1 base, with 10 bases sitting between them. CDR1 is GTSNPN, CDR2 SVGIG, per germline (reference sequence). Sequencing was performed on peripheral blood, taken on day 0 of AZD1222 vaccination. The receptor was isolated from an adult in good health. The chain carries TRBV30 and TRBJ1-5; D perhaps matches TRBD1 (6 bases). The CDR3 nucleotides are TGTGCCTGGAGGGACAGTACAAGCAATCAGCCCCAGCATTTT. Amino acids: CAWRDSTSNQPQHF.